A selection of T cell receptor beta chains follows, all from one sample in a study. TCRdb processed the RT-PCR reads anew with MiXCR; each CDR3 protein has one entry. The data contain 550,000 to 750,000 distinct CDR3 sequences, approximately 15% of them singletons. The specimen was memory CD4+ T cells from blood. The source of these receptors is a female donor in good health, serving as a healthy control. Both conserved end residues are part of each CDR3. D genes are given only for firm matches. For some rows the clone size is stated as once, few or many, or as a class when expanded; others skip it.

d_call	clone_size	v_call	j_call	cdr3_nt	cdr3_aa
TRBD1	many	TRBV5-1	TRBJ2-5	TGCGCCAGCAGCCCCCTCCCTGGGACAGACCAAGAGACCCAGTACTTC	CASSPLPGTDQETQYF
-	few	TRBV6-5	TRBJ2-1	TGTGCCAGCAGTTACGAGACAGGTTCCTACAATGAGCAGTTCTTC	CASSYETGSYNEQFF
TRBD1	few	TRBV20-1	TRBJ2-5	TGCAGTGCCCCCCTCGGGACAGGGGGCCTCGAGACCCAGTACTTC	CSAPLGTGGLETQYF
TRBD2	few	TRBV20-1	TRBJ2-1	TGCAGTGCTAGAAAAGCGGGAGCTTCCTACAATGAGCAGTTCTTC	CSARKAGASYNEQFF
TRBD1	-	TRBV5-4	TRBJ2-7	TGTGCCAGCAGCTTGGGGACAGGGTTTTCCTACGAGCAGTACTTC	CASSLGTGFSYEQYF
-	many	TRBV5-1	TRBJ2-7	TGCGCCAGCAGAGTTGACAACTACGAGCAGTACTTC	CASRVDNYEQYF
-	few	TRBV6-6	TRBJ2-5	TGTGCCAGCAGCTCCGGGACTCCAGAGACCCAGTACTTC	CASSSGTPETQYF
TRBD1	few	TRBV20-1	TRBJ1-1	TGCAGTGCTACCAATACAGGGGACACTGAAGCTTTCTTT	CSATNTGDTEAFF
TRBD1	-	TRBV7-9	TRBJ1-4	TGTGCCAGCAGCTTTCTACTACAGGGGAATGAAAAACTGTTTTTT	CASSFLLQGNEKLFF
TRBD1	few	TRBV20-1	TRBJ2-3	TGCAGTGCTAGAGGAGGAGGACAGGGGAGAACAGATACGCAGTATTTT	CSARGGGQGRTDTQYF
-	many	TRBV7-2	TRBJ1-1	TGTGCCAGCAGCTTAGCAGTCAGCAGACTCGAAGCTTTCTTT	CASSLAVSRLEAFF
TRBD1	many	TRBV27	TRBJ1-2	TGTGCCAGCAGTTCACAGGGGAGCTATGGCTACACCTTC	CASSSQGSYGYTF
-	-	TRBV4-2	TRBJ1-1	TGTGCCAGCAGCCGAAGTACAGGGACTGAAGCTTTCTTT	CASSRSTGTEAFF
-	few	TRBV20-1	TRBJ1-2	TGCAGTGCCCGGGGGCAGGACACAAACTATGGCTACACCTTC	CSARGQDTNYGYTF
-	few	TRBV18	TRBJ2-7	TGTGCCAGCTCACCAGCTTCTATTCGGGTCGAGCAGTACTTC	CASSPASIRVEQYF
-	few	TRBV20-1	TRBJ1-5	TGCAGTGCTAGAAGTCCCAATAGCAATCAGCCCCAGCATTTT	CSARSPNSNQPQHF
TRBD1	many	TRBV6-5	TRBJ1-6	TGTGCCAGCAGCCGCGCAGGGGGTAATTCACCCCTCCACTTT	CASSRAGGNSPLHF
-	many	TRBV5-1	TRBJ2-7	TGCGCCAGCAGCTTGGATGCTGGGGGCGCCTACGAGCAGTACTTC	CASSLDAGGAYEQYF
-	few	TRBV7-2	TRBJ2-1	TGTGCCAGCAGCTTAGTGGAGGGCTATCCTAATGAGCAGTTCTTC	CASSLVEGYPNEQFF
-	many	TRBV12-5	TRBJ2-6	TGTGCTAGTGGTTATACCTCCTCTTTGGGGGGATATCCTGGGGCCAACGTCCTGACTTTC	CASGYTSSLGGYPGANVLTF
-	few	TRBV28	TRBJ2-5	TGTGCCAGCAAAGGAGGGGGCCAAGAGACCCAGTACTTC	CASKGGGQETQYF
-	few	TRBV13	TRBJ1-1	TGTGCCAGCAGCTCCACCTCGGGACGGCGAGGTACTGAAGCTTTCTTT	CASSSTSGRRGTEAFF
-	many	TRBV6-5	TRBJ1-1	TGTGCCAGCAGCGCGTTGGGACATTGGGCTGAAGCTTTCTTT	CASSALGHWAEAFF
TRBD2	many	TRBV29-1	TRBJ2-3	TGCAGCGACGGGACTAGCGTTAGCACAGATACGCAGTATTTT	CSDGTSVSTDTQYF
-	many	TRBV7-3	TRBJ2-2	TGTGCCAGCAGCTTAAGACGATCAGTAGGGGACACCGGGGAGCTGTTTTTT	CASSLRRSVGDTGELFF
TRBD2	-	TRBV20-1	TRBJ2-5	TGCAGTGCTCTCGCAGCGGGAGGACTACAAGAGACCCAGTACTTC	CSALAAGGLQETQYF
TRBD2	many	TRBV6-5	TRBJ2-7	TGTGCCAGCACCGAACCCAGCGGGAGGCGCGAGCAGTACTTC	CASTEPSGRREQYF
-	many	TRBV5-5	TRBJ1-2	TGTGCCAGCAGCGATACCCCGACAGCAGTTAACTATGGCTACACCTTC	CASSDTPTAVNYGYTF
-	few	TRBV20-1	TRBJ1-1	TGCAGTGCTGGGGCCAGGGGAGAGAACACTGAAGCTTTCTTT	CSAGARGENTEAFF
TRBD2	many	TRBV27	TRBJ2-5	TGTGCCAGCAGTTCCGGGGCGGGGGGCGGGAAGACCCAGTACTTC	CASSSGAGGGKTQYF
TRBD2	-	TRBV7-2	TRBJ2-1	TGTGCCAGCAGCTTCCAGAGCGGGACTTCCTACAATGAGCAGTTCTTC	CASSFQSGTSYNEQFF
-	-	TRBV6-5	TRBJ1-2	TGTGCCAGCAGTTACACAGTAGGGCCTCCGAACTATGGCTACACCTTC	CASSYTVGPPNYGYTF
-	-	TRBV6-2/TRBV6-3	TRBJ2-4	TGTGCCAGCAGTAAACCGACTAGAATAAACATTCAGTACTTC	CASSKPTRINIQYF
-	-	TRBV9	TRBJ2-2	TGTGCCAGCAGCGTAGAGGCGCGGGATAACGGGGAGCTGTTTTTT	CASSVEARDNGELFF
-	-	TRBV7-2	TRBJ1-1	TGTGCCAGCAGCATGACAGGCGGCTCACCTGAAGCTTTCTTT	CASSMTGGSPEAFF
-	many	TRBV6-5	TRBJ2-7	TGTGCCAGCAGCGCAGGAGAGGGGGTATACGAGCAGTACTTC	CASSAGEGVYEQYF
-	-	TRBV9	TRBJ2-1	TGTGCCAGCAGCGTAGGAGCTCACTCCTACAATGAGCAGTTCTTC	CASSVGAHSYNEQFF
-	few	TRBV5-8	TRBJ2-7	TGTGCCAGCAGCTTGCAGGGGCTAGCGGAGGAGCAGTACTTC	CASSLQGLAEEQYF
-	-	TRBV20-1	TRBJ2-5	TGCAGTGCTGCCAATTCTTGGACGGGGAGGGAGACCCAGTACTTC	CSAANSWTGRETQYF
-	few	TRBV5-1	TRBJ1-1	TGCGCCAGCAGCTTGACGGGGGGCCGGGGCACTGAAGCTTTCTTT	CASSLTGGRGTEAFF
-	many	TRBV6-5	TRBJ1-2	TGTGCCAGCACCCCCAGCTCAGGCTATGGCTACACCTTC	CASTPSSGYGYTF
-	many	TRBV27	TRBJ2-1	TGTGCCAGCAGTGCTTCTAGAGTTGTGCAGTTCTTC	CASSASRVVQFF
-	-	TRBV6-2/TRBV6-3	TRBJ2-1	TGTGCCAGCAGCCATAACTCAGACAATGAGCAGTTCTTC	CASSHNSDNEQFF
-	-	TRBV15	TRBJ1-1	TGTGCCACCAGCAGAGATGAGGGGGGCGGCACTGAAGCTTTCTTT	CATSRDEGGGTEAFF
-	few	TRBV6-2/TRBV6-3	TRBJ2-7	TGTGCCAGCATTAGGGGAGCTAGCTCCTACGAGCAGTACTTC	CASIRGASSYEQYF
TRBD1	few	TRBV28	TRBJ1-2	TGTGCCAGCAGTAACCCAGGGGGGAATGGCTACACCTTC	CASSNPGGNGYTF
-	-	TRBV7-7	TRBJ2-7	TGTGCTAGCAGCTTAGGTGCAGGCTACTACGAGCAGTACTTC	CASSLGAGYYEQYF
TRBD1	-	TRBV7-2	TRBJ1-2	TGTGCCAGCAGCAAGGACAGGGGCATTCGAAATGGCTACACCTTC	CASSKDRGIRNGYTF
TRBD2	many	TRBV10-3	TRBJ2-3	TGTGCCATCAGTGGGAGACTAGCGGGGAGCACAGATACGCAGTATTTT	CAISGRLAGSTDTQYF